This T cell receptor beta chain was recovered during a study of blood T cell repertoires in COVID-19. V lost 6 bases to trimming and J lost 0 bases; unmatched junction nucleotides: 10. Germline loops: CDR1 MDHEN, CDR2 SYDVKM. CDR3 length: 16 residues. The table came from immunoSEQ multiplex PCR; TCRdb's copy has only in-frame clones and leaves some out. The sample holds more than 85,000 clones; roughly 80% are singletons and the top ten take roughly a fifth. The clonotype comes from a woman between 65 and 79 years old with acute or convalescent COVID-19. Sequencing used peripheral blood. The V call is TRBV28, the J call TRBJ1-1; 7 bases fit TRBD1. CDR3 DNA sequence: TGTGCCAGCAGCCGCCTCGAAGGGGGCCTGAACACTGAAGCTTTCTTT. It codes for CASSRLEGGLNTEAFF.